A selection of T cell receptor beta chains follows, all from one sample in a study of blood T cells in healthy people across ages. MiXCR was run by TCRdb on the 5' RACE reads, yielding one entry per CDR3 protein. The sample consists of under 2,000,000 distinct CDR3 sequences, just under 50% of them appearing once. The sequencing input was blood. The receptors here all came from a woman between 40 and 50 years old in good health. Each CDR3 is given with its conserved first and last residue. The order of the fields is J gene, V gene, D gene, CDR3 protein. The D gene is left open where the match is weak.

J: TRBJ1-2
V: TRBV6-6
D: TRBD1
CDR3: CASSRQGDTNYGYTF

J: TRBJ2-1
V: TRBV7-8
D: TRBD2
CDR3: CASSRTSGEGDYNEQFF

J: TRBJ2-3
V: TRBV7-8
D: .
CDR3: CASSLEYRVLADTQYF

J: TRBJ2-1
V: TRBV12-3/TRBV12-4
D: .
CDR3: CASRKGKSSYNEQFF

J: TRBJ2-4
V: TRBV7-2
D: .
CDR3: CASSLALGATAKNIQYF

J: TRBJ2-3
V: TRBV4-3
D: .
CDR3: CASSQDRAPRDTQYF

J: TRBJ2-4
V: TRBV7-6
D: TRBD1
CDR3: CASSFRDRDTLAKNIQYF

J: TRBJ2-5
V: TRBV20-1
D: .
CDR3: CSARGTPAGSKETQYF

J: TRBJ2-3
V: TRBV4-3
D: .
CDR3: CASSQALATDTQYF

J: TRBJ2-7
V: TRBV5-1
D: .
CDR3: CASSLARDKPSYEQYF